These 23 T cell receptor beta chains originate from one sample sequenced in a study of T cell clones after liver transplantation. Here immunoSEQ multiplex PCR was the method, and the copy in TCRdb shows in-frame clones only, minus some. The repertoire consists of more than 95,000 clones, with approximately 85% occurring once and the leading ten covering about 0.89%. The sample consisted of CD4+ T cells from blood, taken before liver transplant. All receptors derive from a human donor who received a liver transplant.

Only one count was recorded for this clone. The chain joins TRBV5-1 to TRBJ2-2; the D is unclear. V was cut by 1 base and J by 1 base, with 8 bases left in between. The CDR3 consists of 15 residues. Germline values: CDR1 SGHRS, CDR2 YFSETQ. CDR3 DNA: TGCGCCAGCAGCTTGTTCGCAGGGAACACCGGGGAGCTGTTTTTT. Residues: CASSLFAGNTGELFF.

V and J are TRBV16 and TRBJ1-6; 7 positions match TRBD1. The CDR3 is 14 residues long. V was pared by 2 bases and J by 7 bases, with 2 bases of the junction left unmatched. Germline loops: CDR1 KGHSY, CDR2 FQNENV. The chain's CDR3 is CASSQTTGNSPLHF. The CDR3 DNA reads as TGTGCCAGCAGCCAAACGACAGGGAATTCACCCCTCCACTTT.

The V call is TRBV6-5, the J call TRBJ2-7; D is perhaps TRBD1 or TRBD2 (5 bases each). The CDR3 is 15 amino acids. Trimming stripped 5 bases from V and 0 bases from J, with 14 bases between. CDR1 and CDR2 from the germline V gene are MNHEY and SVGAGI. CDR3: CASSANPGTSYEQYF. CDR3 DNA sequence: TGTGCCAGCAGTGCGAACCCGGGGACCTCCTACGAGCAGTACTTC.

The V call is TRBV7-2, the J call TRBJ1-2; TRBD1 is a possible D gene (6 bases). The V end was cut by 5 bases, the J end by 4 bases, with 11 bases between. The germline V gene has CDR1 SGHTA and CDR2 FQGNSA. CDR3 length equals 13 residues. CDR3 coding DNA: TGTGCCAGCAGCCCGGGGGGCCTCTATGGCTACACCTTC. This sequence encodes CASSPGGLYGYTF.

V is TRBV28 and J is TRBJ1-1; D is uncertain. The CDR3 is made up of 13 amino acids. The germline CDR1 and CDR2 sequences are MDHEN and SYDVKM. V was cut by 6 bases and J by 3 bases, with 11 bases left in between. The CDR3 spells CASRGMSYTEAFF. In DNA form, the CDR3 reads TGTGCCAGCAGGGGGATGTCCTACACTGAAGCTTTCTTT.

V gene TRBV5-6 combines with J gene TRBJ2-5, with TRBD1 matching over 8 bases. V lost 4 bases, J lost 5 bases, and 13 bases stayed unmatched. The CDR3 runs 16 residues. Germline CDR1 and CDR2: SGHDT and YYEEEE. The CDR3 DNA is TGTGCCAGCAGCCGAAAGACAGGGGCAACAGGGGAGACCCAGTACTTC. Encoded protein: CASSRKTGATGETQYF.

V and J are TRBV27 and TRBJ2-7; tentative D call: TRBD2 (5 bases). V lost 0 bases and J 1 base, leaving 13 bases between the germline ends. This CDR3 comprises 16 residues. The germline CDR1 and CDR2 sequences are MNHEY and SMNVEV (reference sequence). CDR3 region: CASSLSMARGSYEQYF. CDR3 nucleotide sequence: TGTGCCAGCAGTTTATCGATGGCCCGAGGGTCCTACGAGCAGTACTTC.

This clone was observed once. This chain uses TRBV14 with TRBJ2-6; D is tentatively TRBD1 or TRBD2 (5 bases each). CDR3 length: 16 amino acids. Germline lookup yields CDR1 SGHDN and CDR2 FVKESK. The V gene lost 2 bases and the J gene lost 2 bases, with 10 bases spanning the gap. DNA of the CDR3: TGTGCCAGCAGCCAATTAAGAGGGGCTGGGGCCAACGTCCTGACTTTC. Amino acid sequence: CASSQLRGAGANVLTF.

The count of this clone is one. This chain joins TRBV28 and TRBJ2-2; D is undetermined. V shed 3 bases and J shed 4 bases, with 9 bases lying between them. The CDR3 is made up of 14 amino acids. Germline V CDR1 and CDR2: MDHEN, SYDVKM. Here the CDR3 DNA reads TGTGCCAGCAGTTTGGATGGCCGCACCGGGGAGCTGTTTTTT. This codes for CASSLDGRTGELFF. The full variable domain, rest sourced from reference TRBV28 and TRBJ2-2, is DVKVTQSSRYLVKRTGEKVFLECVQDMDHENMFWYRQDPGLGLRLIYFSYDVKMKEKGDIPEGYSVSREKKERFSLILESASTNQTSMYLCASSLDGRTGELFFGEGSRLTVL.

The V gene is TRBV2, the J gene TRBJ1-5, with D possibly matching TRBD1 (5 bases). Germline values: CDR1 SNHLY, CDR2 FYNNEI. The CDR3 runs 14 residues. With 4 bases removed from V and 4 bases from J, the gap between germline ends came to 11 bases. CDR3 in DNA: TGTGCCAGCAGTGGGCGGGACCGAAATCAGCCCCAGCATTTT. Its protein product is CASSGRDRNQPQHF.

The chain carries TRBV7-3 and TRBJ1-4, with D unresolved. Trimming took 5 bases from V and 4 from J, leaving 8 bases between them. Germline values: CDR1 SGHTA, CDR2 FQGTGA. The CDR3 extends over 13 amino acids. This CDR3 is CASSRGLNEKLFF. CDR3 in DNA: TGTGCCAGCAGCCGAGGACTTAATGAAAAACTGTTTTTT.

The V call is TRBV6-5, the J call TRBJ2-7; no reliable D call. Germline V gene lookup returns CDR1 MNHEY and CDR2 SVGAGI. The CDR3 extends over 15 amino acids. V was clipped by 4 bases and J by 2 bases, with 15 bases between them. The CDR3 DNA reads as TGTGCCAGCAGTTCCTTTACGGCCGGGCCCTACGAGCAGTACTTC. Translating it yields CASSSFTAGPYEQYF.

The V and J genes are TRBV10-3 and TRBJ1-4; 7 bases map to TRBD1. The CDR3 runs 14 residues. V gave up 4 bases and J gave up 5 bases; unmatched junction bases: 4. Germline CDR1 is ENHRY and CDR2 is SYGVKD. The CDR3 region is CAISATGENEKLFF. The CDR3 DNA reads as TGTGCCATCAGTGCTACAGGGGAAAATGAAAAACTGTTTTTT.

This clone was seen only a few times. The gene calls are TRBV19 and TRBJ1-5; D ambiguous. Trimming removed 1 base at V and 5 bases at J, with 9 bases between. The length of the CDR3 is 14 residues. Per germline, CDR1 LNHDA and CDR2 SQIVND (reference sequence). This CDR3 reads CASSIGQLDQPQHF. In DNA, the CDR3 is TGTGCCAGTAGTATAGGTCAGTTGGATCAGCCCCAGCATTTT. Complete variable domain (other parts from reference TRBV19 and TRBJ1-5): DGGITQSPKYLFRKEGQNVTLSCEQNLNHDAMYWYRQDPGQGLRLIYYSQIVNDFQKGDIAEGYSVSREKKESFPLTVTSAQKNPTAFYLCASSIGQLDQPQHFGDGTRLSIL.

Comment on this clone: The sample contains more than one DNA sequence encoding this CDR3. V is TRBV5-1 and J is TRBJ2-5; D gene ambiguous. This CDR3 region has 12 residues. Germline V gives CDR1 SGHRS, CDR2 YFSETQ. The ends were cut back, 4 bases at V and 5 bases at J, with 9 bases in the middle. The CDR3, as DNA: TGCGCCAGCAGCCGTGAAGGGGAGACCCAGTACTTC. This sequence encodes CASSREGETQYF.

V is TRBV18 and J is TRBJ2-7; 13 nucleotides line up with TRBD2. The germline V gene has CDR1 KGHSH and CDR2 LQKENI. The ends lost 3 bases at V and 0 bases at J; junction bases unmatched: 8. This CDR3 region has 18 residues. The CDR3 sequence: CASSPLGLAGAYSYEQYF. In nucleotides, the CDR3 is TGTGCCAGCTCACCCCTCGGACTAGCGGGGGCCTACTCCTACGAGCAGTACTTC.

The chain combines TRBV28 with TRBJ1-4; TRBD1 aligns across 10 bases. Germline lookup yields CDR1 MDHEN and CDR2 SYDVKM. The CDR3 has 14 residues. Trimming took 6 bases from V and 7 from J; bases not matched to a gene: 5. The CDR3 DNA reads as TGTGCCAGCAGCCAGACAGGGGGCGGTGAAAAACTGTTTTTT. It encodes CASSQTGGGEKLFF.

J is TRBJ1-4 and V is TRBV6-5, with a weak D call TRBD1 (5 bases). This CDR3 spans 15 amino acids. The germline V and J ends were trimmed by 3 bases and 6 bases, with 14 bases remaining between them. In germline, CDR1 is MNHEY, CDR2 SVGAGI. The CDR3 region has the DNA TGTGCCAGCAGTTATTCCGGGACCCCTGATGAAAAACTGTTTTTT. Translation gives CASSYSGTPDEKLFF.

There are a few counts of this clone. This rearrangement joins TRBV6-5 to TRBJ1-4; no reliable D call. Per germline, CDR1 MNHEY and CDR2 SVGAGI. V dropped 5 bases and J dropped 5 bases, with 12 bases sitting between them. CDR3 size: 14 residues. This chain's CDR3 is CASSPTVGNEKLFF. The CDR3 DNA sequence: TGTGCCAGCAGTCCTACCGTTGGGAATGAAAAACTGTTTTTT.

This clone was counted a single time. The rearrangement links TRBV30 to TRBJ1-1; no firm D call. CDR3 length: 11 amino acids. Deletions cut 7 bases from V and 8 bases from J, with 14 bases between. Germline V gene data show CDR1 as GTSNPN and CDR2 as SVGIG (reference sequence). The CDR3 is CASANRPEAFF. In nucleotides, the CDR3 is TGTGCCTCCGCAAACAGACCCGAAGCTTTCTTT. Complete variable domain (other parts from reference TRBV30 and TRBJ1-1): SQTIHQWPATLVQPVGSPLSLECTVEGTSNPNLYWYRQAAGRGLQLLFYSVGIGQISSEVPQNLSASRPQDRQFILSSKKLLLSDSGFYLCASANRPEAFFGQGTRLTVV.

This sequence joins TRBV19 and TRBJ1-1; D is undetermined. Looked up from germline, CDR1 is LNHDA and CDR2 is SQIVND (reference sequence). CDR3 size: 15 residues. V dropped 5 bases and J dropped 0 bases, with 13 bases sitting between them. This CDR3 is CASSPQDGMNTEAFF. CDR3 nucleotide sequence: TGTGCCAGTAGTCCCCAGGACGGAATGAACACTGAAGCTTTCTTT.

This chain joins TRBV11-3 and TRBJ2-1; D not resolved. The germline V gene encodes CDR1 SGHNT and CDR2 YENEEA. Trimming shortened V by 2 bases and J by 9 bases, and 17 bases separated the two germline ends. This CDR3 is built from 15 residues. CDR3 coding DNA: TGTGCCAGCAGCTTAAGCCGGCTTCCGGGTAGTGAGCAGTTCTTC. Residues: CASSLSRLPGSEQFF. Full variable domain (outside the CDR3, taken from reference TRBV11-3 and TRBJ2-1): EAGVVQSPRYKIIEKKQPVAFWCNPISGHNTLYWYLQNLGQGPELLIRYENEEAVDDSQLPKDRFSAERLKGVDSTLKIQPAELGDSAVYLCASSLSRLPGSEQFFGPGTRLTVL.

The V and J genes are TRBV27 and TRBJ2-7; TRBD1 agrees at 9 bases. This CDR3 has 16 residues. Germline-derived CDR1 and CDR2 are MNHEY and SMNVEV (reference sequence). V was clipped by 4 bases and J by 5 bases; unmatched bases: 12. DNA of the CDR3: TGTGCCAGCAGTTCCCTCCCGGGACAGGGTCGTCACGAGCAGTACTTC. Translated, it gives CASSSLPGQGRHEQYF.